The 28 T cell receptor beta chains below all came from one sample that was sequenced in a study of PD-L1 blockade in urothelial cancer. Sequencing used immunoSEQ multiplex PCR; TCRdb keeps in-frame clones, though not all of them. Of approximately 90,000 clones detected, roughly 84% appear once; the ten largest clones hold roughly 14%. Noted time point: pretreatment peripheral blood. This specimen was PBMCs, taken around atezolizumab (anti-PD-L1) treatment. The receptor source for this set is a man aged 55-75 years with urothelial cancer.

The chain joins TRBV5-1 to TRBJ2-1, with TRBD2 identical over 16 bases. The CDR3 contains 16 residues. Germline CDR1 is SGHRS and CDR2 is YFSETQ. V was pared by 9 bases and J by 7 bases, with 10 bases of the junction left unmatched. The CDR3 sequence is CATAGTSGRALNEQFF. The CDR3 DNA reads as TGCGCCACCGCCGGGACTAGCGGGAGGGCTTTGAATGAGCAGTTCTTC.

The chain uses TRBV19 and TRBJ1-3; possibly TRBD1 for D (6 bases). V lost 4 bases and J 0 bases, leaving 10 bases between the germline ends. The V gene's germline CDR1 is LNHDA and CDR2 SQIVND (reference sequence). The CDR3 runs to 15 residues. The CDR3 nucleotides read TGTGCCAGTAGTAGACAGGCAGGCTCTGGAAACACCATATATTTT. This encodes CASSRQAGSGNTIYF.

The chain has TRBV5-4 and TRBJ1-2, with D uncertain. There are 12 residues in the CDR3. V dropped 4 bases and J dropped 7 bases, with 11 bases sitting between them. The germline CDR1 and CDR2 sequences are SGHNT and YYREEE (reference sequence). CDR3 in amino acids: CASSDTLSGYTF. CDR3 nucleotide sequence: TGTGCCAGCAGCGACACCCTAAGTGGCTACACCTTC.

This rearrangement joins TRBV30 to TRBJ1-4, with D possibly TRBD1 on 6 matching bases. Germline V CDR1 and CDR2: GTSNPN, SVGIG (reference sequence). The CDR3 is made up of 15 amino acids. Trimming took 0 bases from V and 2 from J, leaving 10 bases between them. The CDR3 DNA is TGTGCCTGGAGTGTACACAGGGTCACTAATGAAAAACTGTTTTTT. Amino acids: CAWSVHRVTNEKLFF. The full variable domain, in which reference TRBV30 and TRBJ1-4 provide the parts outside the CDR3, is SQTIHQWPATLVQPVGSPLSLECTVEGTSNPNLYWYRQAAGRGLQLLFYSVGIGQISSEVPQNLSASRPQDRQFILSSKKLLLSDSGFYLCAWSVHRVTNEKLFFGSGTQLSVL.

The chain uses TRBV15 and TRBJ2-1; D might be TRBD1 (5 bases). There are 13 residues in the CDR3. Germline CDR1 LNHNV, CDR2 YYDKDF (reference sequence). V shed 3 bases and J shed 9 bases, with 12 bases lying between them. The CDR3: CATSRPDKFEQFF. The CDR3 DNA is TGTGCCACCAGCAGGCCGGACAAGTTTGAGCAGTTCTTC.

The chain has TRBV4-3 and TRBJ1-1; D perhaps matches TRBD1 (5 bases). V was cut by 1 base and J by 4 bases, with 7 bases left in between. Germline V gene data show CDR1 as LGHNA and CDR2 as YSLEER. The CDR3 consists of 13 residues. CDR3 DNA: TGCGCCAGCAGCCAAGGTGGGGCCACTGAAGCTTTCTTT. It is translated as CASSQGGATEAFF.

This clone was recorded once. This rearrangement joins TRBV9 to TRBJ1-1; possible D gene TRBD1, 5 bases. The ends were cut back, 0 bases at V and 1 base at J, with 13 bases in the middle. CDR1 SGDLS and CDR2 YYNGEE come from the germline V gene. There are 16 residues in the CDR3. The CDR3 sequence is CASSVVPDTRNTEAFF. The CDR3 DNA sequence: TGTGCCAGCAGCGTAGTGCCGGACACGCGGAACACTGAAGCTTTCTTT.

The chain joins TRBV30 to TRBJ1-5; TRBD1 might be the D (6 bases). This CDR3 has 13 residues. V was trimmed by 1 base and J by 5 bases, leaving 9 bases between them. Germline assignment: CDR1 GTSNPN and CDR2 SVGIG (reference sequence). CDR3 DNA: TGTGCCTGGAGTGCAGGGGATGATCAGCCCCAGCATTTT. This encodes CAWSAGDDQPQHF.

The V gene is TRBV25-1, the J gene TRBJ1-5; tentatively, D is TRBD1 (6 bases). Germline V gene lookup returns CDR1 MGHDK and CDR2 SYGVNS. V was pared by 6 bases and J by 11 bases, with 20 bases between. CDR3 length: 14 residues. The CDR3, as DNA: TGTGCCAGCAGCTCTACAGGGTCTGGCTTGTCCCAGCATTTT. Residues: CASSSTGSGLSQHF.

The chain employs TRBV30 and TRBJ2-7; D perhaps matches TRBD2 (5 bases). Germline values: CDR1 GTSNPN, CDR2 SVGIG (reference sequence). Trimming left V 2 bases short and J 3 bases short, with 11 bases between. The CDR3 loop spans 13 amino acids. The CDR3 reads CAWSRASGYEQYF. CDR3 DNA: TGTGCCTGGAGTAGGGCCAGCGGCTACGAGCAGTACTTC.

For the CDR3, the DNA is TGTGCCAGCAGCTTACAATCCATGAGAGGAGGGAATGAGCAGTTCTTC. Translation: CASSLQSMRGGNEQFF. The chain is built from TRBV11-3 and TRBJ2-1; a weak D match, TRBD2 (6 bases). Trimming cost V 2 bases and J 7 bases, with 18 bases left between them. CDR1 SGHNT and CDR2 YENEEA come from the germline V gene. The length of the CDR3 is 16 residues. Drawing the rest from reference TRBV11-3 and TRBJ2-1, the complete variable domain is EAGVVQSPRYKIIEKKQPVAFWCNPISGHNTLYWYLQNLGQGPELLIRYENEEAVDDSQLPKDRFSAERLKGVDSTLKIQPAELGDSAVYLCASSLQSMRGGNEQFFGPGTRLTVL.

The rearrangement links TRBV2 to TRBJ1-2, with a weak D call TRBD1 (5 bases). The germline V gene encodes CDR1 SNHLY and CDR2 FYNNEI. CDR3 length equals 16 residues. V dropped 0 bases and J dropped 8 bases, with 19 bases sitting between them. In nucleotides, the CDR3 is TGTGCCAGCAGTGAAGCGCGGGGACCTGGCATCCGGGGCTACACCTTC. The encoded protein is CASSEARGPGIRGYTF.

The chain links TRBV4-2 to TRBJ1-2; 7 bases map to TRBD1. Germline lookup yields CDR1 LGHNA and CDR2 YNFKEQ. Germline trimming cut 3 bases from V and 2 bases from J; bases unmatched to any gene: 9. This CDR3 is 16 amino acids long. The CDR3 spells CASSQSFQGDNYGYTF. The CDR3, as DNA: TGTGCCAGCAGCCAGTCCTTCCAGGGGGACAACTATGGCTACACCTTC.

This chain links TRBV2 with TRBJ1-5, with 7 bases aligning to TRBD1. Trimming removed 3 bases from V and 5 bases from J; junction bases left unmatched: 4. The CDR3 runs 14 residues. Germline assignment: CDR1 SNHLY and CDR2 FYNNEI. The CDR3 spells CASSETGRDQPQHF. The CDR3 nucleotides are TGTGCCAGCAGTGAGACAGGGAGAGATCAGCCCCAGCATTTT.

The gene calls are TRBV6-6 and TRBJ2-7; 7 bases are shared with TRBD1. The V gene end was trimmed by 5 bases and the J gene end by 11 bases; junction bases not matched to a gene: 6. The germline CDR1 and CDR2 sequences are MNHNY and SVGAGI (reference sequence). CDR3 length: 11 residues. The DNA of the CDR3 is TGTGCCAGCAGTAACCGGGACAGAAAGTACTTC. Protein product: CASSNRDRKYF.

In DNA, the CDR3 is TGTGCCAGCAGCTCGTGGGGGACAGGGAAACCGGAGAACACTGAAGCTTTCTTT. It specifies CASSSWGTGKPENTEAFF. This chain connects TRBV9 to TRBJ1-1; 9 bases match TRBD1. Germline V lookup: CDR1 SGDLS, CDR2 YYNGEE. The trim removed 4 bases at V and 1 base at J, leaving 14 bases unmatched. This CDR3 is built from 18 residues.

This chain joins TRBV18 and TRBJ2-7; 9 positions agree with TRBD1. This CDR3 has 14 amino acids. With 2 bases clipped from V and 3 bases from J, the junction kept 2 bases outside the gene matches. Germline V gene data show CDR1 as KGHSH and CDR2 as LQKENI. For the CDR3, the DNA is TGTGCCAGCTCACCAGAGACAGGGGGCTACGAGCAGTACTTC. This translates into CASSPETGGYEQYF.

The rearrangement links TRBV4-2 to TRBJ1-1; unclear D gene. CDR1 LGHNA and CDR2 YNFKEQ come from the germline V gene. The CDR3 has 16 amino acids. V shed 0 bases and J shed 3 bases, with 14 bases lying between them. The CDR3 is CASSQDFRSGYTEAFF. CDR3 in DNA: TGTGCCAGCAGCCAAGATTTTCGTTCGGGTTACACTGAAGCTTTCTTT.

CDR3 residues: CASSVGQGYEQYF. CDR3 DNA sequence: TGTGCCAGTAGCGTGGGACAGGGCTACGAGCAGTACTTC. The chain employs TRBV19 and TRBJ2-7; 9 nucleotides line up with TRBD1. There are 13 residues in the CDR3. Trimming took 6 bases from V and 3 from J; bases not matched to a gene: 3. CDR1 and CDR2 from the germline V gene are LNHDA and SQIVND (reference sequence).

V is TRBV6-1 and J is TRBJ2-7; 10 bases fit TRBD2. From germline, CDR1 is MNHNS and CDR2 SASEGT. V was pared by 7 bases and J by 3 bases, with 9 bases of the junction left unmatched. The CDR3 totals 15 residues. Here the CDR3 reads CASTIIAGGDYEQYF. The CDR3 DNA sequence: TGTGCCAGCACGATTATAGCGGGAGGAGACTACGAGCAGTACTTC.

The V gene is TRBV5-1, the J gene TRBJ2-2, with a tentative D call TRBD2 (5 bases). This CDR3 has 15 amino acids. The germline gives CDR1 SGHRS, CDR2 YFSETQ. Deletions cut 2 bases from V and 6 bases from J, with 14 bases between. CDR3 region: CASSLIAAGAGELFF. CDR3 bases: TGCGCCAGCAGCTTAATAGCCGCCGGGGCCGGGGAGCTGTTTTTT.

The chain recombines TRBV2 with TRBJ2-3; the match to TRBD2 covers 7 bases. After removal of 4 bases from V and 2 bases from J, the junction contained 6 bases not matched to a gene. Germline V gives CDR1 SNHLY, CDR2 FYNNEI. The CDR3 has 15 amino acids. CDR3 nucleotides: TGTGCCAGCAGTGTGCGACGGGGGGACACAGATACGCAGTATTTT. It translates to CASSVRRGDTDTQYF. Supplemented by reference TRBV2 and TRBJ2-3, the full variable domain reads EPEVTQTPSHQVTQMGQEVILRCVPISNHLYFYWYRQILGQKVEFLVSFYNNEISEKSEIFDDQFSVERPDGSNFTLKIRSTKLEDSAMYFCASSVRRGDTDTQYFGPGTRLTVL.

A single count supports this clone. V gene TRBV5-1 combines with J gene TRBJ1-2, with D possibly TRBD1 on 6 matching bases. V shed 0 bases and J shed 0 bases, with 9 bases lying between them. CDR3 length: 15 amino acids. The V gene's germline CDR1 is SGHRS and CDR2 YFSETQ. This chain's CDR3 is CASSLDGGPNYGYTF. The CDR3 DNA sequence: TGCGCCAGCAGCTTGGATGGGGGCCCTAACTATGGCTACACCTTC.

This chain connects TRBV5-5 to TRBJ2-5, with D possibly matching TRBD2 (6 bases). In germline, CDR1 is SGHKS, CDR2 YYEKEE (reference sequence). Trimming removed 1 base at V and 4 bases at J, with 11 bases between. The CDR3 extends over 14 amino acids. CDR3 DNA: TGTGCCAGCAGCTTGAGGTCGGGGGTAGAGACCCAGTACTTC. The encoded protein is CASSLRSGVETQYF. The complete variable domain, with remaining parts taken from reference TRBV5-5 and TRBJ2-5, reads DAGVTQSPTHLIKTRGQQVTLRCSPISGHKSVSWYQQVLGQGPQFIFQYYEKEERGRGNFPDRFSARQFPNYSSELNVNALLLGDSALYLCASSLRSGVETQYFGPGTRLLVL.

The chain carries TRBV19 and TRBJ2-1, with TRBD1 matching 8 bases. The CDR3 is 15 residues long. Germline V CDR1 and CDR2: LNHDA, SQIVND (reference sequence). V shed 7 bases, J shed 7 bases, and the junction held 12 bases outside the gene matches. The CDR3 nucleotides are TGTGCCAGTACCGAAGGCCAGGGGGCTGGGAATGAGCAGTTCTTC. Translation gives CASTEGQGAGNEQFF.

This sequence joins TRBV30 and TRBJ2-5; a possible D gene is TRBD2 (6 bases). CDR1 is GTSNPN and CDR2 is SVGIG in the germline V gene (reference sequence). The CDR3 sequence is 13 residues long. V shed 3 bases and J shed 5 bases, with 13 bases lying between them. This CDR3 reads CAWRRAGRETQYF. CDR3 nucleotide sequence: TGTGCCTGGAGACGGGCGGGAAGGGAGACCCAGTACTTC.

The CDR3 sequence: CASSSRTGGYSYTF. The DNA for the CDR3 is TGTGCCAGCAGCTCCAGGACAGGCGGTTATAGCTACACCTTC. The chain uses TRBV11-3 and TRBJ1-2, with 7 bases identical to TRBD1. CDR3 size: 14 residues. The V gene's germline CDR1 is SGHNT and CDR2 YENEEA. The ends lost 4 bases at V and 9 bases at J; junction bases unmatched: 11. The full variable domain, rest sourced from reference TRBV11-3 and TRBJ1-2, is EAGVVQSPRYKIIEKKQPVAFWCNPISGHNTLYWYLQNLGQGPELLIRYENEEAVDDSQLPKDRFSAERLKGVDSTLKIQPAELGDSAVYLCASSSRTGGYSYTFGSGTRLTVV.

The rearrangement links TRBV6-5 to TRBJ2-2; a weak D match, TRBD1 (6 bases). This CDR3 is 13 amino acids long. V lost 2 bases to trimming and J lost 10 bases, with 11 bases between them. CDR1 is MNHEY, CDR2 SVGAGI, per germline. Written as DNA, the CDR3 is TGTGCCAGCAGTTACGGGCAGGGGATGGAGCTGTTTTTT. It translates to CASSYGQGMELFF.